The rows below give T cell receptor beta chains drawn from one sample of a study of early T cells in non-severe SARS-CoV-2 infection. TCRdb ran MiXCR on the 5' RACE reads and lists one entry per CDR3 protein. The table records more than 60,000 distinct CDR3 sequences, 4% to 5.5% of them present only once. The sample consisted of whole blood. The source of these receptors is an adult who was a healthcare worker with PCR-confirmed SARS-CoV-2 infection or an uninfected control (not recorded which). CDR3s include the opening cysteine and the closing phenylalanine or tryptophan. A D gene is named only where the DNA matches it firmly. A row's size may be missing; if present it is once, few, many or a size class.

.	TRBV9	TRBJ1-5	many	TGTGCCAGCAGCGTCTCGGGGAACCAGCCCCAGCATTTT	CASSVSGNQPQHF
.	TRBV7-2	TRBJ2-3	many	TGTGCCAGCAGCCAACAACAGGCAGATACGCAGTATTTT	CASSQQQADTQYF
TRBD1	TRBV7-2	TRBJ2-7	many	TGTGCCAGCAGGACAGGGTCCTCCTACGAGCAGTACTTC	CASRTGSSYEQYF
.	TRBV5-1	TRBJ1-1	few	TGCGCCAGCAGCTTGGTGTCGGGACTTTATGAAGCTTTCTTT	CASSLVSGLYEAFF
TRBD1	TRBV5-1	TRBJ2-2	many	TGCGCCAGCAGCTCCCGACAGGGAAGAACCGGGGAGCTGTTTTTT	CASSSRQGRTGELFF
TRBD2	TRBV5-1	TRBJ2-1	.	TGCGCCAGCAGCTTGGGCCTAGCGGTCTCCTACAATGAGCAGTTCTTC	CASSLGLAVSYNEQFF
.	TRBV11-2	TRBJ2-3	many	TGTGCCAGCAGCTTAATCTTAGATACGCAGTATTTT	CASSLILDTQYF
TRBD2	TRBV2	TRBJ2-1	few	TGTGCCAGCATAGACCCCCCTAGCGGGGTTTCCTACAATGAGCAGTTCTTC	CASIDPPSGVSYNEQFF
.	TRBV3-2	TRBJ1-3	many	TGTGCCAGCAGCCCGGCGGCGGAGGGAAACACCATATATTTT	CASSPAAEGNTIYF
.	TRBV12-2	TRBJ2-2	.	TGTGCAAGTCGCCTACGACCGAACACCGGGGAGCTGTTTTTT	CASRLRPNTGELFF
.	TRBV6-6	TRBJ1-5	many	TGTGCCAGCAGTAGTATCAGCAATCAGCCCCAGCATTTT	CASSSISNQPQHF
TRBD1	TRBV6-1	TRBJ2-2	.	TGTGCCAGCAGTGAACAGGGGGCCACCGGGGAGCTGTTTTTT	CASSEQGATGELFF
.	TRBV3-1	TRBJ1-2	many	TGTGCCAGCAGCCAAGCTGGGGGGCTCGACTATGGCTACACCTTC	CASSQAGGLDYGYTF
.	TRBV7-8	TRBJ2-5	many	TGTGCCAGCAGCCCCTTCCATGGGACCCAGTACTTC	CASSPFHGTQYF
TRBD2	TRBV29-1	TRBJ2-7	many	TGCAGCGTCGAAGGGACTAGCGGGAGGGAGCAGTACTTC	CSVEGTSGREQYF
.	TRBV6-2/TRBV6-3	TRBJ2-1	few	TGTGCCAGCAGTTATGTAACCAGCGTCGATGAGCAGTTCTTC	CASSYVTSVDEQFF
TRBD1	TRBV18	TRBJ2-7	many	TGTGCCAGCTCACCACGAGGGGACAGGATGAGTGAGCAGTACTTC	CASSPRGDRMSEQYF
.	TRBV12-3/TRBV12-4	TRBJ2-2	many	TGTGCCAGCAGTTTTGGCAGGGTGGAGCTGTTTTTT	CASSFGRVELFF
TRBD2	TRBV30	TRBJ2-7	few	TGTGCCTGGAAACTAGCGGGAGTATACGAGCAGTACTTC	CAWKLAGVYEQYF
.	TRBV20-1	TRBJ2-7	many	TGCAGTGCTAGAGATCTGAGGCGACCCCTCTCCTACGAGCAGTACTTC	CSARDLRRPLSYEQYF
.	TRBV9	TRBJ2-3	.	TGTGCCAGCAGCGTAGCCCGGACACCTACTAGCACAGATACGCAGTATTTT	CASSVARTPTSTDTQYF
TRBD1	TRBV3-1	TRBJ1-2	many	TGTGCCAGCAGCACGACAGGGTTCGGAGCCAACTATGGCTACACCTTC	CASSTTGFGANYGYTF
.	TRBV7-9	TRBJ2-3	many	TGTGCCAGCAGCCCCGGGACGAAGCGCGCGTATTTT	CASSPGTKRAYF
.	TRBV6-5	TRBJ1-2	many	TGTGCCAGCAGTTACAGAGACCGAACCTATGGCTACACCTTC	CASSYRDRTYGYTF
.	TRBV9	TRBJ2-3	many	TGTGCCAGCAGCGCTGGCGGCAGAAGCACAGATACGCAGTATTTT	CASSAGGRSTDTQYF
TRBD2	TRBV5-4	TRBJ2-3	many	TGTGCCAGCAGCTTGAGCGGGAGGGACACAGATACGCAGTATTTT	CASSLSGRDTDTQYF
.	TRBV24-1	TRBJ2-3	many	TGTGCCACCAGTGATGGGGGGCAGCCCACAGATACGCAGTATTTT	CATSDGGQPTDTQYF
.	TRBV11-2	TRBJ2-7	few	TGTGCCAGCAGCTTCTCGACAGAATCCTACGAGCAGTACTTC	CASSFSTESYEQYF
.	TRBV28	TRBJ2-3	few	TGTGCCAGCTCCATAGGGCGGGGAAGCACAGATACGCAGTATTTT	CASSIGRGSTDTQYF
.	TRBV21-1	TRBJ2-1	few	TGTGCCAGCAGCAAAGTAATTCGGACTAGCGGGATTGACTCCTACAATGAGCAGTTCTTC	CASSKVIRTSGIDSYNEQFF
.	TRBV25-1	TRBJ1-2	many	TGTGCCAGCAGTGCATCGGCCAACTATGGCTACACCTTC	CASSASANYGYTF
TRBD1	TRBV20-1	TRBJ2-7	many	TGCAGTGCCAACCGGGACAGGGGCGAGCAGTACTTC	CSANRDRGEQYF
TRBD2	TRBV19	TRBJ2-1	.	TGTGCCAGTAGTATCGGGCGGGAGAATGAGCAGTTCTTC	CASSIGRENEQFF
.	TRBV20-1	TRBJ2-7	.	TGCAGTGCTTATCTGGACAGCTACGAGCAGTACTTC	CSAYLDSYEQYF
.	TRBV25-1	TRBJ2-3	many	TGTGCCAGCAGTGCAGGGGTCTCAATCGCAGATACGCAGTATTTT	CASSAGVSIADTQYF
TRBD1	TRBV12-3/TRBV12-4	TRBJ1-1	many	TGTGCCAGCAGTATGGGACAGGGGTTGAACACTGAAGCTTTCTTT	CASSMGQGLNTEAFF
TRBD2	TRBV20-1	TRBJ2-1	many	TGCAGTGCTAGAGATTCGGGAGGGTTGGGTGAGCAGTTCTTC	CSARDSGGLGEQFF
.	TRBV12-3/TRBV12-4	TRBJ2-5	many	TGTGCCAGCAGCAAACCGAACCCTCAGACCCAGTACTTC	CASSKPNPQTQYF
.	TRBV2	TRBJ2-3	many	TGTGCCAGCAGAGTAGGACGGAGCACAGATACGCAGTATTTT	CASRVGRSTDTQYF
TRBD1	TRBV12-3/TRBV12-4	TRBJ1-4	many	TGTGCCAGCAGTTTCAAGGGACAGTCCCATGAAAAACTGTTTTTT	CASSFKGQSHEKLFF
TRBD2	TRBV5-1	TRBJ2-2	few	TGCGCCAGCAGCCCGGGACGGAGCGGGAGAAACACCGGGGAGCTGTTTTTT	CASSPGRSGRNTGELFF
.	TRBV20-1	TRBJ1-6	many	TGCAGTGCTAGGGGGACATCGAACTATTCACCCCTCCACTTT	CSARGTSNYSPLHF
.	TRBV28	TRBJ2-5	many	TGTGCCAGCAGTCCCCGCGGAGGGGGGGCCCAAGAGACCCAGTACTTC	CASSPRGGGAQETQYF
.	TRBV27	TRBJ1-4	many	TGTGCCAGCAGTAGGACGGCACTTAATGAAAAACTGTTTTTT	CASSRTALNEKLFF
.	TRBV11-3	TRBJ2-1	many	TGTGCCAGCAGCGCAGGGACGGTAAACAATGAGCAGTTCTTC	CASSAGTVNNEQFF